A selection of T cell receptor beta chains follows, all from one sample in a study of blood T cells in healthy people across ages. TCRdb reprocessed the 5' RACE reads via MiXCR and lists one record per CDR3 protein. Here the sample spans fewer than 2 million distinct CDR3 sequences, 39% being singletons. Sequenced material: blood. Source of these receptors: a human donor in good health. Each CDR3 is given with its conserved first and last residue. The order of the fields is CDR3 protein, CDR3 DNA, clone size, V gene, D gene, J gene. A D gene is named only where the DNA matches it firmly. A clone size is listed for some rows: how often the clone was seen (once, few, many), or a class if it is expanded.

CDR3 protein: CSAQKTGALTNYGYTF
CDR3 DNA: TGCAGTGCCCAAAAGACAGGAGCCCTGACTAACTATGGCTACACCTTC
clone size: -
V gene: TRBV20-1
D gene: -
J gene: TRBJ1-2

CDR3 protein: CASSQDLGGRELFF
CDR3 DNA: TGCGCCAGCAGCCAAGATTTAGGGGGCCGAGAGCTGTTTTTT
clone size: few
V gene: TRBV4-3
D gene: TRBD1
J gene: TRBJ2-2

CDR3 protein: CASSLYGDSETQYF
CDR3 DNA: TGTGCCAGCAGTTTATATGGGGATAGCGAGACCCAGTACTTC
clone size: -
V gene: TRBV27
D gene: -
J gene: TRBJ2-5

CDR3 protein: CASSSRSKGSPPDTQYF
CDR3 DNA: TGTGCCAGCAGCTCTAGGTCTAAGGGGAGCCCCCCAGATACGCAGTATTTT
clone size: -
V gene: TRBV11-3
D gene: -
J gene: TRBJ2-3

CDR3 protein: CSARPTGMNTGGLFF
CDR3 DNA: TGCAGCGCTCGCCCGACAGGGATGAACACCGGGGGGCTGTTTTTT
clone size: -
V gene: TRBV29-1
D gene: -
J gene: TRBJ2-2

CDR3 protein: CASSLFPPGPRNGYTF
CDR3 DNA: TGTGCCAGCAGTTTATTTCCTCCAGGGCCTAGAAATGGCTACACCTTC
clone size: few
V gene: TRBV27
D gene: -
J gene: TRBJ1-2

CDR3 protein: CASSPRRGYNEQFF
CDR3 DNA: TGTGCCAGCAGTCCCAGGAGGGGGTACAATGAGCAGTTCTTC
clone size: -
V gene: TRBV12-3/TRBV12-4
D gene: -
J gene: TRBJ2-1

CDR3 protein: CASRNYSGGPYNEQFF
CDR3 DNA: TGTGCCAGCAGGAACTACAGCGGGGGGCCTTACAATGAGCAGTTCTTC
clone size: -
V gene: TRBV12-3/TRBV12-4
D gene: TRBD2
J gene: TRBJ2-1

CDR3 protein: CASRPWGARTDTQYF
CDR3 DNA: TGTGCCAGCAGACCTTGGGGAGCCCGCACAGATACGCAGTATTTT
clone size: few
V gene: TRBV28
D gene: -
J gene: TRBJ2-3

CDR3 protein: CASGKTSGGEYF
CDR3 DNA: TGTGCCAGCGGCAAAACTAGCGGGGGAGAGTACTTC
clone size: few
V gene: TRBV11-3
D gene: TRBD2
J gene: TRBJ2-4

CDR3 protein: CASSQSVIGSEQYF
CDR3 DNA: TGCGCCAGCAGCCAAAGTGTTATTGGCTCCGAGCAGTACTTC
clone size: -
V gene: TRBV4-3
D gene: -
J gene: TRBJ2-7

CDR3 protein: CASSQGDSLEWYQPQHF
CDR3 DNA: TGCGCCAGCAGCCAAGGGGACAGCCTTGAGTGGTATCAGCCCCAGCATTTT
clone size: many
V gene: TRBV4-1
D gene: TRBD1
J gene: TRBJ1-5

CDR3 protein: CSARDRLAGVSYEQYF
CDR3 DNA: TGCAGTGCTAGAGATCGTCTAGCGGGGGTCTCCTACGAGCAGTACTTC
clone size: -
V gene: TRBV20-1
D gene: TRBD2
J gene: TRBJ2-7

CDR3 protein: CASSLTTGEVYEQYF
CDR3 DNA: TGCGCCAGCAGCCTCACGACAGGGGAAGTCTACGAGCAGTACTTC
clone size: -
V gene: TRBV5-1
D gene: TRBD1
J gene: TRBJ2-7

CDR3 protein: CASSLYGTGFGYTF
CDR3 DNA: TGTGCCAGCAGTTTATACGGGACAGGGTTTGGCTACACCTTC
clone size: -
V gene: TRBV12-3/TRBV12-4
D gene: TRBD1
J gene: TRBJ1-2

CDR3 protein: CAWSVLGNDGYTF
CDR3 DNA: TGTGCCTGGAGTGTACTTGGGAATGATGGCTACACCTTC
clone size: -
V gene: TRBV30
D gene: -
J gene: TRBJ1-2

CDR3 protein: CSASASFRYEQYF
CDR3 DNA: TGCAGTGCTAGCGCCAGTTTCCGCTACGAGCAGTACTTC
clone size: few
V gene: TRBV20-1
D gene: -
J gene: TRBJ2-7

CDR3 protein: CASSRDGPTDTQYF
CDR3 DNA: TGTGCCAGCAGTCGGGACGGACCCACAGATACGCAGTATTTT
clone size: few
V gene: TRBV6-2/TRBV6-3
D gene: -
J gene: TRBJ2-3

CDR3 protein: CASSLEGNVGQYF
CDR3 DNA: TGTGCCAGCAGCTTAGAGGGGAATGTTGGGCAGTACTTC
clone size: -
V gene: TRBV7-2
D gene: -
J gene: TRBJ2-7

CDR3 protein: CATSRGESSYEQYF
CDR3 DNA: TGTGCCACCAGCAGAGGTGAGAGCTCCTACGAGCAGTACTTC
clone size: -
V gene: TRBV15
D gene: -
J gene: TRBJ2-7

CDR3 protein: CAISPVEGRQPQHF
CDR3 DNA: TGTGCCATCAGCCCGGTTGAAGGTCGTCAGCCCCAGCATTTT
clone size: few
V gene: TRBV10-3
D gene: -
J gene: TRBJ1-5

CDR3 protein: CASSYSNREPNENTEAFF
CDR3 DNA: TGTGCCAGCAGTTATTCGAATCGGGAGCCGAATGAGAACACTGAAGCTTTCTTT
clone size: -
V gene: TRBV6-9
D gene: -
J gene: TRBJ1-1

CDR3 protein: CASSRFKNPPNEQYF
CDR3 DNA: TGTGCCAGCAGCAGATTTAAAAACCCCCCGAATGAGCAGTACTTC
clone size: -
V gene: TRBV28
D gene: -
J gene: TRBJ2-4

CDR3 protein: CASSGSTGQGYGYTF
CDR3 DNA: TGTGCCAGCAGTGGCTCGACAGGGCAGGGCTATGGCTACACCTTC
clone size: -
V gene: TRBV6-1
D gene: TRBD1
J gene: TRBJ1-2

CDR3 protein: CASSRVSSHYQETQYF
CDR3 DNA: TGTGCCAGCAGCCGAGTAAGCTCTCATTACCAAGAGACCCAGTACTTC
clone size: -
V gene: TRBV3-1
D gene: -
J gene: TRBJ2-5

CDR3 protein: CASSQDTREQPQHF
CDR3 DNA: TGCGCCAGCAGCCAAGATACGAGGGAACAGCCCCAGCATTTT
clone size: -
V gene: TRBV4-3
D gene: -
J gene: TRBJ1-5

CDR3 protein: CAISESGTGEDTQYF
CDR3 DNA: TGTGCCATCAGTGAGTCCGGGACAGGGGAGGATACGCAGTATTTT
clone size: -
V gene: TRBV10-3
D gene: TRBD1
J gene: TRBJ2-3

CDR3 protein: CASSSEGGIIAKNIQYF
CDR3 DNA: TGTGCCAGTAGCTCAGAGGGGGGGATCATAGCCAAAAACATTCAGTACTTC
clone size: few
V gene: TRBV7-9
D gene: -
J gene: TRBJ2-4

CDR3 protein: CSAAGSGGQPQHF
CDR3 DNA: TGCAGCGCAGCGGGGTCGGGGGGCCAGCCCCAGCATTTT
clone size: few
V gene: TRBV29-1
D gene: -
J gene: TRBJ1-5

CDR3 protein: CASSLRAPSSGELFF
CDR3 DNA: TGTGCCAGCAGTTTAAGGGCCCCTAGTAGCGGGGAGCTGTTTTTT
clone size: -
V gene: TRBV27
D gene: -
J gene: TRBJ2-2

CDR3 protein: CSARATGVSYEQYF
CDR3 DNA: TGCAGTGCTAGGGCGACAGGAGTCTCCTACGAGCAGTACTTC
clone size: -
V gene: TRBV20-1
D gene: -
J gene: TRBJ2-7

CDR3 protein: CASSQDLASGGTYNEQFF
CDR3 DNA: TGCGCCAGCAGCCAAGATTTGGCTAGCGGGGGAACCTACAATGAGCAGTTCTTC
clone size: few
V gene: TRBV4-3
D gene: TRBD2
J gene: TRBJ2-1

CDR3 protein: CSYLGDGEKLFF
CDR3 DNA: TGCAGCTACCTAGGGGACGGTGAAAAACTGTTTTTT
clone size: -
V gene: TRBV29-1
D gene: -
J gene: TRBJ1-4

CDR3 protein: CASSPISSDTFYEQYF
CDR3 DNA: TGTGCCAGCAGCCCGATCTCCTCCGACACCTTCTACGAGCAGTACTTC
clone size: few
V gene: TRBV7-2
D gene: -
J gene: TRBJ2-7

CDR3 protein: CASKTSVRGPTGELFF
CDR3 DNA: TGCGCCAGCAAAACAAGTGTGAGGGGCCCCACCGGGGAGCTGTTTTTT
clone size: -
V gene: TRBV4-3
D gene: -
J gene: TRBJ2-2

CDR3 protein: CASSKQGHDKAFF
CDR3 DNA: TGTGCCAGCAGCAAACAGGGCCACGACAAAGCTTTCTTT
clone size: -
V gene: TRBV7-3
D gene: -
J gene: TRBJ1-1

CDR3 protein: CASSPRLAGGFTDTQYF
CDR3 DNA: TGTGCCAGCAGCCCAAGACTAGCGGGAGGCTTTACAGATACGCAGTATTTT
clone size: -
V gene: TRBV9
D gene: TRBD2
J gene: TRBJ2-3

CDR3 protein: CASSPRSWDRGEETQYF
CDR3 DNA: TGTGCCAGCAGCCCACGATCATGGGACAGGGGGGAGGAGACCCAGTACTTC
clone size: -
V gene: TRBV7-9
D gene: TRBD1
J gene: TRBJ2-5

CDR3 protein: CASSLSGQNYEQYF
CDR3 DNA: TGTGCCAGCAGTTTAAGTGGGCAGAACTACGAGCAGTACTTC
clone size: -
V gene: TRBV27
D gene: -
J gene: TRBJ2-7

CDR3 protein: CASSSHNRGDYQPQHF
CDR3 DNA: TGTGCCAGCAGTTCGCACAACAGGGGCGACTATCAGCCCCAGCATTTT
clone size: few
V gene: TRBV28
D gene: TRBD1
J gene: TRBJ1-5

CDR3 protein: CASSSSGTAYYEQYF
CDR3 DNA: TGTGCCAGCAGTTCTTCCGGGACAGCGTACTACGAGCAGTACTTC
clone size: few
V gene: TRBV28
D gene: TRBD1
J gene: TRBJ2-7

CDR3 protein: CASSQDRGGRTGGLSYEQYF
CDR3 DNA: TGCGCCAGCAGCCAAGATCGAGGAGGCAGGACCGGGGGCCTCTCCTACGAGCAGTACTTC
clone size: -
V gene: TRBV4-3
D gene: -
J gene: TRBJ2-7

CDR3 protein: CASSQVPALGSGASKINNEQFF
CDR3 DNA: TGCGCCAGCAGCCAAGTTCCCGCCCTTGGTAGCGGGGCATCAAAAATAAACAATGAGCAGTTCTTC
clone size: many
V gene: TRBV4-3
D gene: TRBD2
J gene: TRBJ2-1

CDR3 protein: CASSSRGPPHTDTQYF
CDR3 DNA: TGTGCCAGCAGCTCACGGGGCCCTCCCCACACAGATACGCAGTATTTT
clone size: -
V gene: TRBV3-1
D gene: -
J gene: TRBJ2-3

CDR3 protein: CAISGTGTDTQYF
CDR3 DNA: TGTGCCATCTCAGGGACAGGCACAGATACGCAGTATTTT
clone size: -
V gene: TRBV10-3
D gene: TRBD1
J gene: TRBJ2-3

CDR3 protein: CASSSGIPVGTQYF
CDR3 DNA: TGTGCCTCTTCTAGTGGGATCCCTGTAGGTACGCAGTATTTT
clone size: few
V gene: TRBV9
D gene: -
J gene: TRBJ2-3

CDR3 protein: CASSVTLFHEAFF
CDR3 DNA: TGTGCCAGCAGCGTAACATTGTTCCATGAAGCTTTCTTT
clone size: -
V gene: TRBV7-2
D gene: -
J gene: TRBJ1-1

CDR3 protein: CASRQGRMNTEAFF
CDR3 DNA: TGTGCCAGCAGGCAGGGGCGCATGAACACTGAAGCTTTCTTT
clone size: -
V gene: TRBV12-3/TRBV12-4
D gene: -
J gene: TRBJ1-1

CDR3 protein: CASRVFVAGASTDTQYF
CDR3 DNA: TGTGCCAGCAGGGTGTTCGTGGCGGGGGCGAGCACAGATACGCAGTATTTT
clone size: few
V gene: TRBV7-8
D gene: -
J gene: TRBJ2-3

CDR3 protein: CASSYSNIRYF
CDR3 DNA: TGTGCCAGCAGTTACTCCAACATTCGGTACTTC
clone size: -
V gene: TRBV6-2/TRBV6-3
D gene: -
J gene: TRBJ2-4

CDR3 protein: CSVDETGNYGYTF
CDR3 DNA: TGCAGCGTTGATGAGACAGGCAACTATGGCTACACCTTC
clone size: many
V gene: TRBV29-1
D gene: -
J gene: TRBJ1-2

CDR3 protein: CASSEGVPSTDTQYF
CDR3 DNA: TGTGCCAGCAGCGAGGGAGTACCTAGCACAGATACGCAGTATTTT
clone size: few
V gene: TRBV6-5
D gene: -
J gene: TRBJ2-3

CDR3 protein: CSLQGMNTEAFF
CDR3 DNA: TGCAGCCTTCAGGGGATGAACACTGAAGCTTTCTTT
clone size: few
V gene: TRBV29-1
D gene: -
J gene: TRBJ1-1

CDR3 protein: CASSLYSGGEGNQPQHF
CDR3 DNA: TGTGCCAGCAGTTTATATTCGGGGGGAGAAGGCAATCAGCCCCAGCATTTT
clone size: -
V gene: TRBV28
D gene: -
J gene: TRBJ1-5

CDR3 protein: CASSLVPPGYSNQPQHF
CDR3 DNA: TGTGCCAGCAGCTTAGTCCCCCCAGGTTATAGCAATCAGCCCCAGCATTTT
clone size: -
V gene: TRBV7-2
D gene: -
J gene: TRBJ1-5